The 4 T cell receptor beta chains given below trace back to one sample, sequenced in a study of metastatic and nonmetastatic thyroid tumors. MiXCR was used by TCRdb to re-call the PCR reads. This sample has 50,000 or so clones; approximately 15% occur once, and the top ten carry approximately 3.1%. Every patient underwent thyroid surgery untreated. Sequenced: blood. These receptors were collected from a female donor with papillary thyroid cancer or a benign thyroid nodule (not recorded which). Some clones in this sample may be carry-over from other donors' samples.

This clone was seen at least ten times. The rearrangement uses TRBV6-1 and TRBJ2-2, with unresolved D. The CDR3 has 14 amino acids. Germline loops: CDR1 MNHNS, CDR2 SASEGT. Trimming shortened V by 6 bases and J by 1 base, and 9 bases separated the two germline ends. CDR3 bases: TGTGCCAGCAGCACAAAGCGGAACACCGGGGAGCTGTTTTTT. It encodes CASSTKRNTGELFF.

This clone occurred many times. A much larger clone is a single base away; this may be a read error. The chain combines TRBV27 with TRBJ2-7; maybe TRBD2 (6 bases). Trimming stripped 3 bases from V and 3 bases from J, with 15 bases between. CDR3 length: 15 residues. CDR1 and CDR2 (germline): MNHEY, SMNVEV (reference sequence). The CDR3 DNA sequence: TGTGCCAGCAGTTTTGGAGCAGGGAGGATCTACGAGCAGTACTTC. This encodes CASSFGAGRIYEQYF.

This clone has just a few counts. The chain has TRBV2 and TRBJ2-1; D uncertain. Germline V gene lookup returns CDR1 SNHLY and CDR2 FYNNEI. Trimming left V 4 bases short and J 4 bases short, with 14 bases between. The CDR3 runs 15 residues. The CDR3: CASSGRLGIYNEQFF. DNA of the CDR3: TGTGCCAGCAGTGGCCGATTAGGGATTTACAATGAGCAGTTCTTC.

In this sample, this clone turned up many times. This chain links TRBV20-1 with TRBJ2-7; 15 bases are a match to TRBD2. From germline, CDR1 is DFQATT and CDR2 SNEGSKA (reference sequence). The CDR3 extends over 14 amino acids. With 4 bases clipped from V and 4 bases from J, the junction kept 2 bases outside the gene matches. CDR3 in DNA: TGCAGTGCTACCGGGACTAGCGGGAGGTACGAGCAGTACTTC. Its protein product is CSATGTSGRYEQYF.